The present TCR beta chain was sequenced within a study of cytomegalovirus exposure and HLA in healthy donors. General observations from the study: Reports showed the classifier diagnosing cytomegalovirus status with high specificity and sensitivity. In a later analysis, first-cohort TCR clusters were found to tend to co-occur in the 120 or so validation repertoires. CMV antigen specificity of three CMV-associated chains was confirmed in vitro.

As regards this clone: The antigen is undetermined.

Germline values: CDR1 SGHDT, CDR2 YYEEEE. The CDR3 totals 17 residues. The ends lost 0 bases at V and 5 bases at J; junction bases unmatched: 10. Clones were read by immunoSEQ multiplex PCR, and TCRdb kept only the in-frame ones, dropping some. This sample yields about 200,000 clones, of which about nine tenths are seen a single time; about 2% belongs to the top ten. The J gene is TRBJ2-5, the V gene TRBV5-6; TRBD1 aligns across 10 bases. The sequenced material came from PBMCs. The sequence was obtained from a woman under 30 in good health and CMV-seropositive. The CDR3 DNA sequence: TGTGCCAGCAGCTTGGAGGGACAGGGGCGTAGGTGGGAGACCCAGTACTTC. Translated: CASSLEGQGRRWETQYF.